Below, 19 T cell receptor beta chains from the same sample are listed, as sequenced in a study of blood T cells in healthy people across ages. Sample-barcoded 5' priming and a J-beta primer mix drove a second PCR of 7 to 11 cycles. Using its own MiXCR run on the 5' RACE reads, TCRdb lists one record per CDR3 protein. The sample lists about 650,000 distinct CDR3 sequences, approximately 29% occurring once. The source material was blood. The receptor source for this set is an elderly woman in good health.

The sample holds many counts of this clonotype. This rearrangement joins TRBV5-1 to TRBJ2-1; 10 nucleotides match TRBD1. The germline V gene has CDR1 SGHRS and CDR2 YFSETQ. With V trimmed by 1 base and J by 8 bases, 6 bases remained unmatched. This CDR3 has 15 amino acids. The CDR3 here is CASSLRGQGNDEQFF. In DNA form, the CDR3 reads TGCGCCAGCAGCTTGAGGGGACAGGGGAACGATGAGCAGTTCTTC.

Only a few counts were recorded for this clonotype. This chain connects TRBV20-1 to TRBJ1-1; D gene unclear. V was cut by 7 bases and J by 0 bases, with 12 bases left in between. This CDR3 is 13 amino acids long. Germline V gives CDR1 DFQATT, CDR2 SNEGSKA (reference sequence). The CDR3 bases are TGCAGTGGAAAGGAGCGATTGAACACTGAAGCTTTCTTT. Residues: CSGKERLNTEAFF.

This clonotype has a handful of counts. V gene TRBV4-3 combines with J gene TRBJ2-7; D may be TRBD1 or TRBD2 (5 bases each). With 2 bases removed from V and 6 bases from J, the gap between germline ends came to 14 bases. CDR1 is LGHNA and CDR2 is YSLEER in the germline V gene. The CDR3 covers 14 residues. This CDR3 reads CASSQLRDPSEQYF. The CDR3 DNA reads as TGCGCCAGCAGCCAACTTCGGGACCCCTCCGAGCAGTACTTC.

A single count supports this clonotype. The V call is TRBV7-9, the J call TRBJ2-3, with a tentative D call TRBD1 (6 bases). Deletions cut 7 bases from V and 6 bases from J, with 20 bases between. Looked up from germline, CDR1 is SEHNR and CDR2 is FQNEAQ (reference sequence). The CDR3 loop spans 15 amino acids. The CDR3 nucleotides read TGTGCCAGCATCCTTGAACAGGGAAGAATTGATACGCAGTATTTT. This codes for CASILEQGRIDTQYF.

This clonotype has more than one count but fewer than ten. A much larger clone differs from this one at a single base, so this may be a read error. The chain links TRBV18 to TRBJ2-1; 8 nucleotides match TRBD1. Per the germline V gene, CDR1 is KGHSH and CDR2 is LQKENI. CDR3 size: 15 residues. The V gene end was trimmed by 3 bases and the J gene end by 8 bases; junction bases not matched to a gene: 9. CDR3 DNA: TGTGCCAGCTCACCTCTGAGACAGGGGAGAGATGAGCAGTTCTTC. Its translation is CASSPLRQGRDEQFF.

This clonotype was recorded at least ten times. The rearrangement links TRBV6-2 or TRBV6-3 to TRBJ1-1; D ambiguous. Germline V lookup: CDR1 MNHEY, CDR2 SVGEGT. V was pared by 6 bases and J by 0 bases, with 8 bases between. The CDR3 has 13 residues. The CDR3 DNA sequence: TGTGCCAGCAGGCCCCAGATGAACACTGAAGCTTTCTTT. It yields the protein CASRPQMNTEAFF.

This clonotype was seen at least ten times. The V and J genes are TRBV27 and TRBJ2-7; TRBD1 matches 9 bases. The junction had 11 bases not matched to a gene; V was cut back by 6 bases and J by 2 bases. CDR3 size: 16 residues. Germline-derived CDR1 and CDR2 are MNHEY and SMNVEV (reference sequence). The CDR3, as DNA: TGTGCCAGCAGGCACTTTACCGGGACAGGGACCTACGAGCAGTACTTC. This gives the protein CASRHFTGTGTYEQYF.

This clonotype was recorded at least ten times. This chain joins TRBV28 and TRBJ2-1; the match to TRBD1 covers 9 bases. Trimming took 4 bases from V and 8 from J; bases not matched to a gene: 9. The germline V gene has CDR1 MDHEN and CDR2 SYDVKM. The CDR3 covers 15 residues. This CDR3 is CASSSPGQGLDEQFF. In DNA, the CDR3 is TGTGCCAGCAGTTCCCCGGGACAGGGCTTGGATGAGCAGTTCTTC.

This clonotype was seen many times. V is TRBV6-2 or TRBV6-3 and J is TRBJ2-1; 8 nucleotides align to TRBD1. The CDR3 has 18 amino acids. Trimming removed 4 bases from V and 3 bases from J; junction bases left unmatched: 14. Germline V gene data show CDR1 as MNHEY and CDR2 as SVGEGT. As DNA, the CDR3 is TGTGCCAGCAGTTCCCCGGGACAGGCCATTTATCTCTACAATGAGCAGTTCTTC. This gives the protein CASSSPGQAIYLYNEQFF.

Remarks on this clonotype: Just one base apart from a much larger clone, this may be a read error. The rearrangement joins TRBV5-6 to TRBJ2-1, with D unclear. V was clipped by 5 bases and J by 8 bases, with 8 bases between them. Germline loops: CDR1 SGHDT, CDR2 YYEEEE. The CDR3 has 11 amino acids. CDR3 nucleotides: TGTGCCAGCAGTACCTGTGATGAGCAGTTCTTC. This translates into CASSTCDEQFF.

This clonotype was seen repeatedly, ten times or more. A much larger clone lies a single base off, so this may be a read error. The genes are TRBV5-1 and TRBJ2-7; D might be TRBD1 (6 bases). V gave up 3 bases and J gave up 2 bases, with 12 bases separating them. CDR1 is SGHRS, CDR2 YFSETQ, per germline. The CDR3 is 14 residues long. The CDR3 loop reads CASSWDRTAYEQYF. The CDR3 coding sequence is TGCGCCAGCAGCTGGGACCGGACAGCCTACGAGCAGTACTTC. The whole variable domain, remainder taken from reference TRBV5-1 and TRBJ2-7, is KAGVTQTPRYLIKTRGQQVTLSCSPISGHRSVSWYQQTPGQGLQFLFEYFSETQRNKGNFPGRFSGRQFSNSRSEMNVSTLELGDSALYLCASSWDRTAYEQYFGPGTRLTVT.

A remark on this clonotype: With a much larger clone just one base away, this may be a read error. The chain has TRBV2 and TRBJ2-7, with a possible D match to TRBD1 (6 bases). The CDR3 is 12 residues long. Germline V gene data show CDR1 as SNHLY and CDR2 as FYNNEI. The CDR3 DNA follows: TGTGCCAGCTCCGGACAGTACTACGGGCAGTACTTC. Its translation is CASSGQYYGQYF. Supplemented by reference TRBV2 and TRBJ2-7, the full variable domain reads EPEVTQTPSHQVTQMGQEVILRCVPISNHLYFYWYRQILGQKVEFLVSFYNNEISEKSEIFDDQFSVERPDGSNFTLKIRSTKLEDSAMYFCASSGQYYGQYFGPGTRLTVT.

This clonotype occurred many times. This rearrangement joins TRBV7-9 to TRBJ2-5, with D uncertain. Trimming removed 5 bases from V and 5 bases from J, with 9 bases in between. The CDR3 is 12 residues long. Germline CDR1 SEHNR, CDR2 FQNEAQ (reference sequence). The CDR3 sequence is CASSVGRETQYF. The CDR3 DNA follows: TGTGCCAGCAGCGTCGGTCGGGAGACCCAGTACTTC.

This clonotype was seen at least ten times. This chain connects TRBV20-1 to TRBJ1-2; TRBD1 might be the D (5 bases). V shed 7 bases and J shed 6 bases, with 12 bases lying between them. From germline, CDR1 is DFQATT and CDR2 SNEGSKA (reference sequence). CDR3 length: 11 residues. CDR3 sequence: CSGGDVNGYTF. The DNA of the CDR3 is TGCAGTGGGGGGGACGTAAATGGCTACACCTTC.

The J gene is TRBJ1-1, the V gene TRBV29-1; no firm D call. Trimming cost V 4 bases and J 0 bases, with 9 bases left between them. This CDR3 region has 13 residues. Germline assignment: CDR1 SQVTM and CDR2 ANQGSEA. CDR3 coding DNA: TGCAGCGTTGGGAGGAGTATGAACACTGAAGCTTTCTTT. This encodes CSVGRSMNTEAFF.

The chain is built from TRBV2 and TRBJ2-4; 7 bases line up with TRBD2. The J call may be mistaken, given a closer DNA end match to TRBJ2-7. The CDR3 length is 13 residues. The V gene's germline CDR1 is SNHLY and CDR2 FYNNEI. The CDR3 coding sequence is TGTGCCAGCAACCCCCAGGGAGGGGACGAGCAGTACTTC. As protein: CASNPQGGDEQYF.

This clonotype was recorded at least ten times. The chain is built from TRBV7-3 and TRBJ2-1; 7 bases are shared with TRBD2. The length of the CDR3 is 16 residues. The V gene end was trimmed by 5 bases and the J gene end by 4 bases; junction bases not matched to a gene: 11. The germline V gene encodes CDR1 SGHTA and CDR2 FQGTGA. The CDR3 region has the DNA TGTGCCAGCAGCCAAAGCCTGGGACTACCTTACAATGAGCAGTTCTTC. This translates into CASSQSLGLPYNEQFF. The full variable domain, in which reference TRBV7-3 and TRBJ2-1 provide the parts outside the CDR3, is GAGVSQTPSNKVTEKGKYVELRCDPISGHTALYWYRQSLGQGPEFLIYFQGTGAADDSGLPNDRFFAVRPEGSVSTLKIQRTERGDSAVYLCASSQSLGLPYNEQFFGPGTRLTVL.

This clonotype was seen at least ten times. The CDR3 nucleotides are TGTGCCAGCAGTTTAATACAGGGGGTGGGGAGCTCCTACGAGCAGTACTTC. Its protein is CASSLIQGVGSSYEQYF. The chain links TRBV28 to TRBJ2-7; 8 bases fit TRBD1. The CDR3 extends over 17 amino acids. Per germline, CDR1 MDHEN and CDR2 SYDVKM. Trimming at V came to 2 bases and at J to 0 bases, leaving 9 bases not matched to a gene. Together with reference TRBV28 and TRBJ2-7, the CDR3 gives the full variable domain: DVKVTQSSRYLVKRTGEKVFLECVQDMDHENMFWYRQDPGLGLRLIYFSYDVKMKEKGDIPEGYSVSREKKERFSLILESASTNQTSMYLCASSLIQGVGSSYEQYFGPGTRLTVT.

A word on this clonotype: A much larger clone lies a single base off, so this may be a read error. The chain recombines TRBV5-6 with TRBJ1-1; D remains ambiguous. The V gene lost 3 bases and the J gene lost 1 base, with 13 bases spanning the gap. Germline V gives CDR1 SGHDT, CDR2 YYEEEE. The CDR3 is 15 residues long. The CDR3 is CASSWTRGQNTEAFF. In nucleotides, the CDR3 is TGTGCCAGCAGCTGGACGCGAGGTCAGAACACTGAAGCTTTCTTT. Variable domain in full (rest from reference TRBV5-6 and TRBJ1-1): DAGVTQSPTHLIKTRGQQVTLRCSPKSGHDTVSWYQQALGQGPQFIFQYYEEEERQRGNFPDRFSGHQFPNYSSELNVNALLLGDSALYLCASSWTRGQNTEAFFGQGTRLTVV.